This paragraph covers one T cell receptor (beta chain) sequence. This sample was included in a study of blood T cell repertoires in COVID-19. In the source study's methods: Estimated nucleated cell counts came from reference gene primer amplification. Only in-frame clones appear in the TCRdb table, and some are missing; sequencing was by immunoSEQ multiplex PCR. From that table come the V and J calls and clone size; the DNA was used to work out D and trimming. The sample contains some 77,000 clones, 75% to 85% of which appear only once. The TCR comes from a woman in her 70s with acute or convalescent COVID-19. The sample taken for sequencing was peripheral blood.

CDR3 sequence (DNA): TGTGCCAGCAGCTTAAGACATGGGGAGCACGAGCTGTTTTTT. As protein: CASSLRHGEHELFF. The gene calls are TRBV5-4 and TRBJ2-2; maybe TRBD2 (5 bases). The CDR3 runs to 14 residues. V lost 2 bases and J lost 11, with 16 bases in between. CDR1 and CDR2 (germline): SGHNT, YYREEE (reference sequence). The full variable domain, in which reference TRBV5-4 and TRBJ2-2 provide the parts outside the CDR3, is ETGVTQSPTHLIKTRGQQVTLRCSSQSGHNTVSWYQQALGQGPQFIFQYYREEENGRGNFPPRFSGLQFPNYSSELNVNALELDDSALYLCASSLRHGEHELFFGEGSRLTVL.